This T cell receptor (beta chain) is drawn from a study of cytomegalovirus exposure and HLA in healthy donors (dated by TCRdb to about 2017). About the study as a whole: In an earlier analysis of 587 of the donors, under 300 Gb of sequence data and 100 million or so unique TCR beta sequences from 150 million to 200 million T cells were reported. To predict cytomegalovirus infection status, the study combined high-throughput TCR immunosequencing, statistical association of individual TCRs with disease status, and machine learning. The later analysis used no new phenotypic data to find candidate immune exposures, relying instead on TCR beta sequences and their occurrence across donors. The study aimed to test whether signatures of past pathogen exposure could be identified by cataloging public T cell receptors. In a later analysis, previously published TCR beta repertoires from 550 to 700 donors were re-analyzed and high-resolution HLA genotyping was added so that TCR occurrence patterns could be studied. Using immunosequencing, the study profiled T cell repertoires from about 610 subjects and related those repertoires to cytomegalovirus serostatus. Typing coverage varied by locus: roughly 620-640 donors for A, B, C, DRB1 and DQB1; 522 for DQA1; some 610 for DPA1; more than 450 for DPB1. Both class I and class II loci were covered by HLA typing, at four-digit resolution. Among around 400 genotyped donors of the cohort, an average of 235,054 unique TCR beta nucleotide sequences were sequenced per donor, roughly 20% of them non-productive. Besides the first cohort of hundreds of subjects, a separate validation cohort made up of roughly 120 different subjects was used. In an earlier analysis of 500 to 650 of the donors, high-throughput TCR beta sequencing was used to judge whether each TCR beta V gene segment behaved as functional or pseudogenic. Alongside the repertoire data, information on donor age, sex, ethnicity and CMV serostatus was compiled. Several DR-DQ haplotypes were treated as single units for association and clustering because of strong linkage in the cohort. A later genetic analysis used genome-wide SNP genotypes for 398 of the 666 donors, treating that subset as a discovery cohort. Among the roughly 400 genotyped donors, under 90% belonged to the genetic ancestry cluster associated with self-reported Caucasian donors. About 280 gigabases of sequencing data and around 87 million unique TCR sequences were included in an early release covering several hundred HLA-typed donors. Every discovery cohort repertoire had been produced on one sequencing platform.

Results and caveats for the whole study, not just this receptor: Broadly in line with IMGT annotations, most TCR beta V segments showed up in productive rearrangements about 87% or about 30% of the time in an earlier analysis of 450 to 750 of the donors. HLA typing was unavailable for some donors at each locus, so association tests used only the typed subset. Linkage disequilibrium might explain the correlated functional status among segregating V segments, but an unknown experimental factor could not be ruled out. At a false discovery rate of 0.05, a later analysis linked roughly 17,000 TCR beta sequences to specific HLA alleles. According to a later analysis, parvovirus B19, influenza, CMV and Epstein-Barr virus appeared linked to several top co-occurrence clusters. Strong co-occurrence of HLA alleles, especially DR and DQ, made assigning TCR associations to individual alleles difficult. Cytomegalovirus status was reported to be diagnosed by the classifier with high specificity and sensitivity in both the original and validation cohorts. In a later genetic analysis, fewer N-insertions in productive TCRs were reported among donors in an Asian-associated ancestry cluster than the approximately 630-donor mean. Immune exposure information for the cohort was limited to CMV serostatus. According to a later analysis, most CMV-associated TCR beta chains appeared to be HLA-restricted, and the HLA associations seemed to be driven largely by CMV exposure. In a later analysis, the rate of TCR association differed among HLA loci, with DRB1 alleles having the most associated TCRs and HLA-C alleles having the fewest. V-gene and J-gene trimming of TCR beta chains was associated with a missense DCLRE1C variant in a later genetic analysis, and the association was replicated in an independent cohort. The cohort was sequenced for TCR beta chains only, and without alpha or paired-chain data the features that could be detected were limited. Some IMGT-functional V segments, including TRBV6-2 and TRBV6-3, could not be told apart with the 87-base-pair reads, so those segments were excluded. A further reported finding was that TCR beta sequences accurately predicted the HLA-A and HLA-B alleles for most subjects in the first cohort. In the study, around 150 TCR beta chains were listed as associated with cytomegalovirus. According to the authors, the approach could potentially be generalized to other disease states and immunological phenotypes. Roughly uniform sequencing depth across donors was assumed in presence/absence analyses, although this assumption may not hold. Three of the identified cytomegalovirus-associated TCR beta chains were confirmed in vitro to be specific for cytomegalovirus antigens. Around 16 rarely observed V segments, including chromosome 9 orphons, were excluded from the earlier analysis of approximately 500 of the donors because counts were too low. A later analysis found that HLA-associated TCR beta chains were more clonally expanded and had lower generation probabilities than equally common non-associated chains. A cluster of highly shared sequence variants was judged likely to represent a technical artifact of the sequencing pipeline. Most TCR sequences were observed very rarely across donors, whereas some public TCRs were present in many individuals.

Points on this clone: Its antigen remains unidentified.

The library was built by means of the immunoSEQ multiplex PCR assay. For the multiplex PCR, a mixture combining 60 forward primers for TCR Vbeta segments and 13 reverse primers for TCR Jbeta segments was used. Amplification of the CDR3 region of rearranged TCR beta genes was performed with a multiplex PCR assay on genomic DNA. The amplified TCR beta libraries were sequenced on the Illumina HiSeq System as 87-base-pair reads. The original methods were these. A later analysis counted tens of millions of unique TCR beta chains across the 700 or so repertoires, and some 11 million of these chains were shared by at least two donors. Raw reads were error-corrected and collapsed into unique sequences with a nearest-neighbor algorithm that merged closely related sequences to remove PCR and sequencing errors. CDR3 sequences were aligned to IMGT reference sequences to assign V, D and J gene segments. For a sequence to be retained, a match of at least six nucleotides was required to both a V gene segment and a J gene segment. Rearrangements were called productive when the CDR3 lacked stop codons and stayed in frame with V and J; all others were non-productive. Following IMGT convention, CDR3 was defined as the stretch from the second conserved V-encoded cysteine up to the conserved J-encoded phenylalanine. The earlier analysis of about 500 of the donors excluded sequences that lacked an unambiguous match to a single V gene segment. In an earlier analysis of a few hundred of the donors, a V segment was called functional when productive rearrangements were above 56.7%, and segregating when the standard deviation between donors exceeded 5%. To diagnose cytomegalovirus status from the catalog of TCR beta chain sequences, a statistical classification framework was built. V and J gene assignment, in a later analysis, came from comparing TCR nucleotide sequences with IMGT/GENE-DB human TR gene sequences. The TCRdist pipeline was used in a later analysis to assign CDR3 sequences and most-parsimonious VDJ recombination scenarios. In a later analysis, every TCR beta chain was defined by the combination of its CDR3 amino acid sequence and its V-gene family, and reads without a unique V-gene family were dropped. A later analysis removed several hundred highly shared, low-generation-probability nucleotide sequences to deal with suspected cross-contamination and a sequencing artifact. A later analysis calculated a clonal expansion index for each public chain from normalized within-repertoire ranks of inferred template counts. In a later analysis, generation probabilities were computed with a VDJ recombination model fitted to out-of-frame rearrangements, and the resulting probabilities were checked against IGoR. In a later analysis, TCR-TCR, TCR-HLA and TCR-CMV co-occurrence was scored with hypergeometric tests, and a repertoire-size bias correction was applied to TCR pairs. A later analysis estimated false discovery rates by permuting HLA or CMV assignments 20 times. In a later analysis, co-occurring TCRs were grouped with DBSCAN, and TCRdist sequence similarity was added when clustering was performed within HLA-allele-positive subsets. Repertoires with fewer than 30,000 or more than 120,000 public chains were left out of co-occurrence clustering, as were four to six repertoires with anomalous nucleotide sharing. The table comes from immuneACCESS by way of TCRdb, which keeps in-frame sequences with V and J called. Part of the clones is missing from these tables; in studies checked, under half for an unresolved V gene and the rest for unknown reasons. For V, J and clone size, that table is used; D and trimming come from the DNA. This sample's records show some 120,000 clones. The ten biggest clones cover around 2.7% of the sample.

In total, approximately 690 healthy bone marrow donors made up the cohort. At the time of sampling, every cohort member was nominally healthy, though immune exposures that went unrecorded were likely present. The donor tested CMV seronegative and was one of the 352 seronegative cohort members. Every donor gave a peripheral blood sample, and the peripheral blood mononuclear cells from that sample were used for TCR beta sequencing. Genomic DNA extraction from the blood cell samples was performed with the Qiagen DNeasy Blood Extraction Kit. CDR1 MNHEY and CDR2 SMNVEV are derived from the germline V gene (reference sequence). Counted from cysteine to phenylalanine, this CDR3 has 13 amino acids. Only the CDR3 region is kept as DNA, spanning 39 bases read in frame from base 1. V loses 5 bases of germline sequence and J loses 5 bases, and the interval between the two ends is 10 bases.

The V and J genes are TRBV27 and TRBJ2-1, with a weak D call of TRBD2 (6 bases match). Sequencing used PBMCs. The TCR comes from a man aged 30 to 45 in good health and CMV-seronegative. The CDR3: CASSPGVNNEQFF. In nucleotides, the sequence is TGTGCCAGCAGTCCGGGGGTTAACAATGAGCAGTTCTTC.